One and the same sample provided the 25 T cell receptor beta chains below, sequenced in a study of T cell responses to AZD1222 COVID-19 vaccine. Sequenced by immunoSEQ multiplex PCR; TCRdb stores in-frame clones only, minus some. The sample has over 150,000 clones; 87% are singletons. Sample: peripheral blood, taken on day 0 of AZD1222 vaccination. All receptors come from an adult in good health.

This clone was seen once. V gene TRBV27 combines with J gene TRBJ2-2; weak D call: TRBD1 (6 bases). Germline loops: CDR1 MNHEY, CDR2 SMNVEV (reference sequence). The CDR3 is made up of 15 amino acids. Trimming removed 8 bases at V and 3 bases at J, with 16 bases between. The CDR3 DNA reads as TGTGCCAGCCGGGCCTTGGCAGGGGACACCGGGGAGCTGTTTTTT. It encodes CASRALAGDTGELFF.

This chain uses TRBV27 with TRBJ2-3; 7 bases fit TRBD1. CDR1 and CDR2 (germline): MNHEY, SMNVEV (reference sequence). The V gene end was trimmed by 4 bases and the J gene end by 5 bases; junction bases not matched to a gene: 15. The CDR3 totals 17 residues. CDR3 protein: CASSSPRTGRARDTQYF. Here the CDR3 DNA reads TGTGCCAGCAGTTCCCCACGGACAGGTCGAGCTAGAGATACGCAGTATTTT.

The chain uses TRBV7-8 and TRBJ1-1; unclear D gene. Trimming cost V 5 bases and J 0 bases, with 7 bases left between them. The CDR3 has 13 amino acids. The germline gives CDR1 SGHVS, CDR2 FQNEAQ. As DNA, the CDR3 is TGTGCCAGCAGCCGAGTACTGAACACTGAAGCTTTCTTT. The encoded protein is CASSRVLNTEAFF.

The CDR3 nucleotides read TGTGCCAGCAGCCAAGCTGAGAGTTATAGCAATCAGCCCCAGCATTTT. Residues: CASSQAESYSNQPQHF. V is TRBV4-2 and J is TRBJ1-5, with no clear D. The CDR3 totals 16 residues. Deletions cut 1 base from V and 0 bases from J, with 10 bases between. Germline CDR1 reads LGHNA; CDR2 reads YNFKEQ.

The V gene is TRBV13, the J gene TRBJ1-1; D gene ambiguous. Trimming took 7 bases from V and 2 from J, leaving 17 bases between them. The CDR3 runs 15 residues. Germline CDR1 and CDR2: PRHDT and FYEKMQ (reference sequence). The CDR3 nucleotides read TGTGCCAGCACCAACCGCGGGCCCCCAAACACTGAAGCTTTCTTT. Residues: CASTNRGPPNTEAFF.

The chain carries TRBV2 and TRBJ1-2; D perhaps matches TRBD1 (5 bases). Germline CDR1 is SNHLY and CDR2 is FYNNEI. The V end lost 6 bases, the J end lost 7 bases, and 15 bases lay between the germline ends. This CDR3 contains 13 residues. The CDR3 loop reads CASRQGAGSGYTF. For the CDR3, the DNA is TGTGCCAGCAGGCAGGGCGCGGGGAGTGGCTACACCTTC. The whole variable domain, remainder taken from reference TRBV2 and TRBJ1-2, is EPEVTQTPSHQVTQMGQEVILRCVPISNHLYFYWYRQILGQKVEFLVSFYNNEISEKSEIFDDQFSVERPDGSNFTLKIRSTKLEDSAMYFCASRQGAGSGYTFGSGTRLTVV.

V gene TRBV5-6 combines with J gene TRBJ1-5, with 7 bases identical to TRBD1. The germline V gene encodes CDR1 SGHDT and CDR2 YYEEEE. This CDR3 is 16 amino acids long. The J segment lost 4 bases and the V segment lost 2 bases, leaving 9 bases of the junction unmatched. This chain's CDR3 is CASSLAGGSGNQPQHF. Here the CDR3 DNA reads TGTGCCAGCAGCTTAGCAGGGGGTTCTGGAAATCAGCCCCAGCATTTT.

This chain uses TRBV2 with TRBJ2-1; either TRBD1 or TRBD2 may fit D (5 bases each). This CDR3 has 15 amino acids. Between the trimmed V and J ends, which lost 6 bases and 8 bases, there was a span of 20 bases. The germline V gene has CDR1 SNHLY and CDR2 FYNNEI. CDR3 in amino acids: CASSPGTATKDEQFF. Written as DNA, the CDR3 is TGTGCCAGCAGCCCTGGGACCGCGACAAAGGATGAGCAGTTCTTC.

This clone was detected only once. The rearrangement links TRBV19 to TRBJ2-7, with TRBD2 matching 8 bases. Germline lookup yields CDR1 LNHDA and CDR2 SQIVND (reference sequence). CDR3 length: 16 amino acids. V gave up 6 bases and J gave up 1 base; unmatched junction bases: 11. The CDR3 DNA sequence: TGTGCCAGTAGCCCCTCATCGGGACTAGGATCCTACGAGCAGTACTTC. Translation gives CASSPSSGLGSYEQYF.

The rearrangement links TRBV25-1 to TRBJ1-4, with D hard to call. Trimming left V 3 bases short and J 8 bases short, with 22 bases between. Germline lookup yields CDR1 MGHDK and CDR2 SYGVNS. CDR3 length: 17 amino acids. Here the CDR3 reads CASSDLVGRAGSEKLFF. The CDR3 DNA reads as TGTGCCAGCAGTGATCTGGTAGGTAGGGCAGGAAGCGAAAAACTGTTTTTT.

For the CDR3, the DNA is TGTGCCAGCACTACCAGCGGGAGTTACGAGCAGTACTTC. Its protein is CASTTSGSYEQYF. V gene TRBV10-3 combines with J gene TRBJ2-7; 8 nucleotides match TRBD2. CDR1 is ENHRY, CDR2 SYGVKD, per germline. V was clipped by 10 bases and J by 4 bases; unmatched bases: 9. The CDR3 contains 13 residues.

This chain connects TRBV3-1 (or the pseudogene TRBV3-2) to TRBJ1-2, with D maybe TRBD1 (5 bases). Germline CDR1 LGHDT, CDR2 YNNKEL (reference sequence). V was clipped by 2 bases and J by 6 bases, with 16 bases between them. The CDR3 is 15 amino acids. CDR3 nucleotide sequence: TGTGCCAGCAGCCAACTTAACCAGGGTTCCCATGGCTACACCTTC. It yields the protein CASSQLNQGSHGYTF.

The chain recombines TRBV5-4 with TRBJ1-5, with a possible D match to TRBD1 (6 bases). CDR1 and CDR2 (germline): SGHNT, YYREEE (reference sequence). The V and J ends lost 2 bases and 6 bases respectively, with 18 bases between them. The CDR3 has 16 amino acids. CDR3 loop: CASSFNRRGAGQPQHF. DNA of the CDR3: TGTGCCAGCAGCTTCAATCGTCGGGGGGCCGGTCAGCCCCAGCATTTT.

This clone has just a few counts. This chain's CDR3 is CASGQGNGYTF. CDR3 sequence (DNA): TGTGCCAGCGGGCAGGGGAATGGCTACACCTTC. The rearrangement uses TRBV6-5 and TRBJ1-2, with a possible D match to TRBD1 (6 bases). V was cut by 8 bases and J by 6 bases, with 10 bases left in between. Germline CDR1 is MNHEY and CDR2 is SVGAGI. CDR3 length equals 11 residues.

The chain is built from TRBV9 and TRBJ2-2; TRBD2 matches 13 bases. This CDR3 comprises 17 residues. Unmatched junction bases numbered 10, after V lost 4 bases and J lost 7 bases. From germline, CDR1 is SGDLS and CDR2 YYNGEE. The CDR3 protein is CASSTRTSGSGFGELFF. The CDR3 DNA reads as TGTGCCAGCAGCACCAGGACTAGCGGGAGCGGTTTCGGGGAGCTGTTTTTT.

J is TRBJ2-1 and V is TRBV9; no firm D call. This CDR3 spans 15 amino acids. Trimming took off 0 bases at V and 10 bases at J, with 17 bases between the two ends. The V gene's germline CDR1 is SGDLS and CDR2 YYNGEE. The CDR3 loop is CASSVVDADGSEQFF. CDR3 nucleotide sequence: TGTGCCAGCAGCGTAGTGGACGCCGACGGCTCGGAGCAGTTCTTC.

The chain uses TRBV5-1 and TRBJ1-1, with no clear D. This CDR3 has 13 amino acids. In germline, CDR1 is SGHRS, CDR2 YFSETQ. Trimming removed 4 bases at V and 4 bases at J, with 11 bases between. The CDR3 spells CASSPPRGTEAFF. CDR3 coding DNA: TGCGCCAGCAGCCCCCCGCGGGGCACTGAAGCTTTCTTT.

This clone turned up a few times. This rearrangement joins TRBV28 to TRBJ1-5, with D uncertain. The germline V gene encodes CDR1 MDHEN and CDR2 SYDVKM. V dropped 2 bases and J dropped 1 base, with 12 bases sitting between them. The CDR3 extends over 16 amino acids. The CDR3: CASSLHPAGSNQPQHF. The CDR3 DNA sequence: TGTGCCAGCAGTTTACATCCGGCCGGGAGCAATCAGCCCCAGCATTTT.

The chain combines TRBV3-1 (or the pseudogene TRBV3-2) with TRBJ1-1; perhaps TRBD1 as D (6 bases). The CDR3 loop spans 14 amino acids. CDR1 and CDR2 from the germline V gene are LGHDT and YNNKEL (reference sequence). Trimming removed 2 bases at V and 1 base at J, with 8 bases between. Here the CDR3 reads CASSQRGQNTEAFF. The CDR3 region has the DNA TGTGCCAGCAGCCAACGGGGACAGAACACTGAAGCTTTCTTT.

This clone was counted a single time. The rearrangement joins TRBV6-5 to TRBJ2-2; D is ambiguous. Germline V lookup: CDR1 MNHEY, CDR2 SVGAGI. V lost 5 bases and J 1 base, leaving 11 bases between the germline ends. This CDR3 is built from 15 residues. The DNA for the CDR3 is TGTGCCAGCAGTCCTGGGCGGCAGAACACCGGGGAGCTGTTTTTT. The encoded protein is CASSPGRQNTGELFF.

The chain is built from TRBV24-1 and TRBJ2-7; D may correspond to TRBD1 or TRBD2 (5 bases each). Trimming stripped 6 bases from V and 0 bases from J, with 17 bases between. CDR1 and CDR2 from the germline V gene are KGHDR and SFDVKD. The CDR3 consists of 16 residues. The CDR3 here is CATSRPGTVSSYEQYF. For the CDR3, the DNA is TGTGCCACCAGTCGCCCTGGGACGGTGAGCTCCTACGAGCAGTACTTC.

The chain combines TRBV28 with TRBJ1-5; D unclear. Germline lookup yields CDR1 MDHEN and CDR2 SYDVKM. The V and J ends lost 6 bases and 2 bases respectively, with 14 bases between them. This CDR3 has 15 residues. CDR3 amino acids: CASSQAGARNQPQHF. CDR3 sequence (DNA): TGTGCCAGCAGCCAAGCGGGCGCTCGCAATCAGCCCCAGCATTTT.

V usage is TRBV7-6 and J usage is TRBJ2-7; possibly TRBD2 for D (6 bases). This CDR3 is 14 amino acids long. V shed 6 bases and J shed 7 bases, with 19 bases lying between them. Germline values: CDR1 SGHVS, CDR2 FNYEAQ. The CDR3 loop reads CASSFGGDFGEQYF. The CDR3 nucleotides read TGTGCCAGCAGTTTCGGCGGGGACTTTGGGGAGCAGTACTTC.

The chain uses TRBV6-5 and TRBJ1-4, with TRBD1 matching 9 bases. Unmatched junction bases numbered 6, after V lost 2 bases and J lost 8 bases. Germline V gene lookup returns CDR1 MNHEY and CDR2 SVGAGI. CDR3 length: 15 residues. The CDR3 is CASSYRGTGLEKLFF. CDR3 DNA: TGTGCCAGCAGTTACCGTGGGACAGGGCTAGAAAAACTGTTTTTT.

The chain recombines TRBV14 with TRBJ2-3; perhaps TRBD2 as D (6 bases). Germline V gene lookup returns CDR1 SGHDN and CDR2 FVKESK. V was pared by 5 bases and J by 5 bases, with 17 bases between. The CDR3 extends over 15 amino acids. The CDR3 DNA reads TGTGCCAGCAGCGGCGCGGGACGGGGTGTAGATACGCAGTATTTT. Translation gives CASSGAGRGVDTQYF.